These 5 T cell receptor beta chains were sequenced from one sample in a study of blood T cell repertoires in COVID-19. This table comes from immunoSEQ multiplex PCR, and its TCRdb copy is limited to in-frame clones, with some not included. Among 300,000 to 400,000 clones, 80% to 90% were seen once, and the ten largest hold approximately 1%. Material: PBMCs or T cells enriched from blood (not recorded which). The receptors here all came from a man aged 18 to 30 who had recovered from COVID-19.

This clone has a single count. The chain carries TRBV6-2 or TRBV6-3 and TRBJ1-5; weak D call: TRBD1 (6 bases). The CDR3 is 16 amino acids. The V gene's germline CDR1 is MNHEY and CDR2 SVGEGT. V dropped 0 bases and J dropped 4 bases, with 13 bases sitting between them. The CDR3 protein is CASSYSSGETNQPQHF. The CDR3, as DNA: TGTGCCAGCAGTTACTCGTCAGGGGAGACGAATCAGCCCCAGCATTTT.

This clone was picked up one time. CDR3: CASSQGRSGGGYTF. Written as DNA, the CDR3 is TGCGCCAGCAGCCAAGGAAGGTCGGGAGGGGGCTACACCTTC. The gene calls are TRBV4-1 and TRBJ1-2; D gene ambiguous. V was clipped by 1 base and J by 8 bases, with 14 bases between them. Germline CDR1 and CDR2: MGHRA and YSYEKL. CDR3 size: 14 residues.

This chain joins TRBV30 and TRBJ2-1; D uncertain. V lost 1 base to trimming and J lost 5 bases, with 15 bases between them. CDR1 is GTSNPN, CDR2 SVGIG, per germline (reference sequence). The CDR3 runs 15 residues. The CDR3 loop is CAWSGGSHLNNEQFF. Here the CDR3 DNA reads TGTGCCTGGAGTGGCGGTTCCCACTTAAACAATGAGCAGTTCTTC.

The CDR3 DNA follows: TGTGCCAGCAGTTCACGTCAGGGGGAGAACACTGAAGCTTTCTTT. This gives the protein CASSSRQGENTEAFF. J is TRBJ1-1 and V is TRBV2; 7 bases are a match to TRBD1. The junction had 7 bases not matched to a gene; V was cut back by 5 bases and J by 1 base. CDR3 length: 15 amino acids. CDR1 is SNHLY, CDR2 FYNNEI, per germline.

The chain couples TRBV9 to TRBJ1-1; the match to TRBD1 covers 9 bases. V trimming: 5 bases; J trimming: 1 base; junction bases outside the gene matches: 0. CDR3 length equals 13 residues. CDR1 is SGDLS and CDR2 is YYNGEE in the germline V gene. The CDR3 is CASRGQGNTEAFF. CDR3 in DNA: TGTGCCAGCAGGGGACAGGGGAACACTGAAGCTTTCTTT.